One sample yielded the 31 T cell receptor beta chains listed below, sequenced in a study of vaccination effects on CD4 cells after COVID-19 (dated by TCRdb to between 2021 and 2023). Antigen specificity for these receptors is unknown. After about 9 days of culture, CD4+ T cells were isolated with the EasySep CD4+ T cell isolation kit. Libraries were built with the immunoSEQ multiplex PCR assay. Here the immuneACCESS table is served through TCRdb, limited to in-frame sequences with V and J called. Missing clones are a known gap in these copies; in checked studies unresolved V genes cover under half, and the rest lacks a known reason. The sample has roughly 36,000 clones on record, approximately 74% of them singletons. Less than 3.5% of the sample rests with the top ten. The input for sequencing was CD4+ T cells from PBMCs cultured without peptide, taken before COVID-19 vaccination. Every receptor here comes from a human donor who received a COVID-19 vaccine.

The V gene is TRBV18, the J gene TRBJ2-1; 7 bases match TRBD1. This CDR3 comprises 13 residues. The V gene end was trimmed by 4 bases and the J gene end by 9 bases; junction bases not matched to a gene: 6. The V gene's germline CDR1 is KGHSH and CDR2 LQKENI. As DNA, the CDR3 is TGTGCCAGCTCACTGGAAGGGGGCGGTGAGCAGTTCTTC. It encodes CASSLEGGGEQFF.

This rearrangement joins TRBV9 to TRBJ2-3; the D gene is possibly TRBD1 (5 bases). This CDR3 spans 16 amino acids. V gave up 0 bases and J gave up 1 base, with 12 bases separating them. Germline V CDR1 and CDR2: SGDLS, YYNGEE. In DNA, the CDR3 is TGTGCCAGCAGCGTAGAACTACAGGACCGCACAGATACGCAGTATTTT. Encoded protein: CASSVELQDRTDTQYF.

This clone was seen more than once but under ten times. The chain couples TRBV6-5 to TRBJ1-4, with TRBD1 matching over 7 bases. The CDR3 runs to 15 residues. CDR1 and CDR2 from the germline V gene are MNHEY and SVGAGI. V gave up 6 bases and J gave up 8 bases; unmatched junction bases: 12. CDR3 in DNA: TGTGCCAGCAGACCAACAGGGGCGTGGTACGAAAAACTGTTTTTT. This gives the protein CASRPTGAWYEKLFF.

The V and J genes are TRBV7-2 and TRBJ2-5; tentative D call: TRBD2 (5 bases). Trimming took off 1 base at V and 4 bases at J, with 13 bases between the two ends. Germline V gene sequence: CDR1 SGHTA, CDR2 FQGNSA. The CDR3 covers 15 residues. The CDR3 nucleotides are TGTGCCAGCAGCTTAGTGTCGAGGGCTGGAGAGACCCAGTACTTC. Protein product: CASSLVSRAGETQYF.

This chain joins TRBV13 and TRBJ2-1, with D unresolved. The length of the CDR3 is 16 residues. Germline CDR1 PRHDT, CDR2 FYEKMQ (reference sequence). The ends were cut back, 2 bases at V and 0 bases at J, with 11 bases in the middle. In DNA, the CDR3 is TGTGCCAGCAGCTTACTCTGGTCAGACTCCTACAATGAGCAGTTCTTC. Translating it yields CASSLLWSDSYNEQFF.

This sequence joins TRBV3-1 (or the pseudogene TRBV3-2) and TRBJ1-6; 8 bases are shared with TRBD1. V was pared by 5 bases and J by 8 bases, with 11 bases of the junction left unmatched. CDR1 LGHDT and CDR2 YNNKEL come from the germline V gene (reference sequence). The CDR3 has 16 residues. CDR3 bases: TGTGCCAGCAGCGCACGGGGGGGACAGGCCCATTCACCCCTCCACTTT. Its protein product is CASSARGGQAHSPLHF.

The V call is TRBV7-8, the J call TRBJ1-2; D unclear. The CDR3 contains 13 residues. Trimming removed 5 bases from V and 5 bases from J, with 12 bases in between. Germline V CDR1 and CDR2: SGHVS, FQNEAQ. As DNA, the CDR3 is TGTGCCAGCAGCGACGGTAGAAAGTATGGCTACACCTTC. This translates into CASSDGRKYGYTF.

The V and J genes are TRBV27 and TRBJ2-7; the D gene could be TRBD1 or TRBD2 (5 bases each). The CDR3 has 14 amino acids. Germline V CDR1 and CDR2: MNHEY, SMNVEV (reference sequence). Between the trimmed V and J ends, which lost 3 bases and 0 bases, there was a span of 9 bases. As DNA, the CDR3 is TGTGCCAGCAGTTTTTTTGGGGGCTCCTACGAGCAGTACTTC. Translation gives CASSFFGGSYEQYF.

V usage is TRBV4-2 and J usage is TRBJ1-5; the D is unclear. Germline V gene sequence: CDR1 LGHNA, CDR2 YNFKEQ. Trimming pared 0 bases from V and 9 bases from J, leaving 15 bases between. This CDR3 has 15 amino acids. CDR3 sequence (DNA): TGTGCCAGCAGCCAAGAGGCCCGGGAACGTGGGCCCCAGCATTTT. Its protein product is CASSQEARERGPQHF.

V and J are TRBV5-1 and TRBJ2-3, with D unresolved. Germline V gene data show CDR1 as SGHRS and CDR2 as YFSETQ. Trimming cost V 2 bases and J 0 bases, with 7 bases left between them. The CDR3 is 14 residues long. CDR3 coding DNA: TGCGCCAGCAGCTTAGAGCCTAGCACAGATACGCAGTATTTT. This gives the protein CASSLEPSTDTQYF.

J is TRBJ2-1 and V is TRBV2, with 10 bases lining up with TRBD2. The CDR3 sequence is 14 residues long. The V and J ends lost 7 bases and 4 bases, in that order; junction bases with no gene match: 4. Germline lookup yields CDR1 SNHLY and CDR2 FYNNEI. The CDR3 loop is CASTRTSGYNEQFF. DNA of the CDR3: TGTGCCAGCACCCGGACTAGCGGTTACAATGAGCAGTTCTTC.

V gene TRBV30 combines with J gene TRBJ1-4; D call uncertain. The germline V gene has CDR1 GTSNPN and CDR2 SVGIG (reference sequence). V was pared by 3 bases and J by 4 bases, with 12 bases between. CDR3 length: 14 residues. Here the CDR3 reads CAWRSRGLNEKLFF. The DNA for the CDR3 is TGTGCCTGGAGGTCCCGGGGTCTTAATGAAAAACTGTTTTTT. Looking up the rest from reference TRBV30 and TRBJ1-4 gives the full variable domain: SQTIHQWPATLVQPVGSPLSLECTVEGTSNPNLYWYRQAAGRGLQLLFYSVGIGQISSEVPQNLSASRPQDRQFILSSKKLLLSDSGFYLCAWRSRGLNEKLFFGSGTQLSVL.

This clone showed up just a few times. This chain joins TRBV28 and TRBJ2-7; D is undetermined. Trimming cost V 8 bases and J 2 bases, with 13 bases left between them. Germline V CDR1 and CDR2: MDHEN, SYDVKM. CDR3 length: 13 residues. The CDR3 sequence: CASLRALTYEQYF. The DNA of the CDR3 is TGTGCCAGCTTACGGGCACTCACCTACGAGCAGTACTTC.

The chain recombines TRBV20-1 with TRBJ2-6; D is ambiguous. Germline CDR1 DFQATT, CDR2 SNEGSKA (reference sequence). The CDR3 length is 11 residues. V was shortened by 1 base and J by 8 bases, with 3 bases between the two germline ends. The CDR3 region is CSARGPNVLTF. The CDR3 DNA reads TGCAGTGCTAGAGGTCCCAACGTCCTGACTTTC.

The chain uses TRBV6-5 and TRBJ1-1, with D possibly being TRBD1 (5 bases). Germline V gene sequence: CDR1 MNHEY, CDR2 SVGAGI. This CDR3 contains 15 residues. Trimming removed 6 bases from V and 1 base from J, with 15 bases in between. CDR3 loop: CASRKRGSRNTEAFF. CDR3 in DNA: TGTGCCAGCAGGAAAAGGGGCAGTCGGAACACTGAAGCTTTCTTT.

The V and J genes are TRBV4-1 and TRBJ2-1; 10 positions match TRBD2. J lost 4 bases, V lost 4 bases, and 4 bases had no gene match. There are 15 residues in the CDR3. Germline V CDR1 and CDR2: MGHRA, YSYEKL. The CDR3 DNA sequence: TGCGCCAGCAGCCCCTCTAGCGGGAGATACAATGAGCAGTTCTTC. As protein: CASSPSSGRYNEQFF.

The chain joins TRBV25-1 to TRBJ1-6, with TRBD1 matching 10 bases. The junction had 9 bases not matched to a gene; V was cut back by 2 bases and J by 11 bases. The CDR3 is 16 amino acids. Germline CDR1 and CDR2: MGHDK and SYGVNS. In DNA, the CDR3 is TGTGCCAGCAGTGAAGTGGGCGGACAGGGGGGAACACCCCTCCACTTT. Translation: CASSEVGGQGGTPLHF.

The chain uses TRBV6-2 or TRBV6-3 and TRBJ1-1; D gene ambiguous. The CDR3 extends over 16 amino acids. Germline assignment: CDR1 MNHEY and CDR2 SVGEGT. V lost 2 bases and J lost 0, with 13 bases in between. In nucleotides, the CDR3 is TGTGCCAGCAGTTACGGGATCAAAAGTATGAACACTGAAGCTTTCTTT. Its translation: CASSYGIKSMNTEAFF.

The rearrangement uses TRBV19 and TRBJ2-1; D possibly matches TRBD1 or TRBD2 (5 bases each). The CDR3 is 17 amino acids. CDR1 is LNHDA, CDR2 SQIVND, per germline (reference sequence). Deletions cut 7 bases from V and 4 bases from J, with 23 bases between. CDR3 nucleotides: TGTGCCAGTATGACCCCGGGACCCCCTGGGATATACAATGAGCAGTTCTTC. It yields the protein CASMTPGPPGIYNEQFF.

The CDR3 nucleotides read TGTGCCAGCAGCTTAGCAGGGACGGCTGATACGCAGTATTTT. Translating it yields CASSLAGTADTQYF. This rearrangement joins TRBV11-2 to TRBJ2-3; either TRBD1 or TRBD2 may supply D (5 bases each). Trimming removed 1 base at V and 6 bases at J, with 11 bases between. Germline lookup yields CDR1 SGHAT and CDR2 FQNNGV. The CDR3 has 14 amino acids.

The CDR3, as DNA: TGTGCCAGCAGCTCAGGGGGGATTCAAGAAAAACTGTTTTTT. Encoded protein: CASSSGGIQEKLFF. V and J are TRBV9 and TRBJ1-4; 7 bases are shared with TRBD1. The CDR3 loop spans 14 amino acids. Trimming removed 4 bases from V and 8 bases from J; junction bases left unmatched: 8. Germline V gene data show CDR1 as SGDLS and CDR2 as YYNGEE. The variable domain in full, completed from reference TRBV9 and TRBJ1-4, reads DSGVTQTPKHLITATGQRVTLRCSPRSGDLSVYWYQQSLDQGLQFLIQYYNGEERAKGNILERFSAQQFPDLHSELNLSSLELGDSALYFCASSSGGIQEKLFFGSGTQLSVL.

This clone showed up just a few times. The chain employs TRBV9 and TRBJ2-2; 10 nucleotides agree with TRBD2. The CDR3 runs to 15 residues. Germline CDR1 SGDLS, CDR2 YYNGEE. V lost 3 bases to trimming and J lost 6 bases; unmatched junction nucleotides: 5. The CDR3 DNA sequence: TGTGCCAGCAGCGAAAGCGGGAGGGCCGCCGGGGAGCTGTTTTTT. Translated: CASSESGRAAGELFF.

This clone was seen just once. The chain has TRBV11-1 and TRBJ1-1, with unresolved D. The CDR3 loop spans 13 amino acids. Germline values: CDR1 SGHAT, CDR2 FQDESV (reference sequence). V lost 1 base and J 1 base, leaving 4 bases between the germline ends. The CDR3 sequence is CASSLGRNTEAFF. For the CDR3, the DNA is TGTGCCAGCAGCTTAGGAAGGAACACTGAAGCTTTCTTT.

This clone was detected only a few times. This chain joins TRBV10-3 and TRBJ1-1; D gene uncertain. There are 12 residues in the CDR3. Germline lookup yields CDR1 ENHRY and CDR2 SYGVKD. Between the trimmed V and J ends, which lost 8 bases and 1 base, there was a span of 8 bases. The CDR3 region is CAIGWENTEAFF. In nucleotides, the CDR3 is TGTGCCATCGGTTGGGAGAACACTGAAGCTTTCTTT.

CDR3 residues: CASSEEGLGNQPQHF. CDR3 bases: TGTGCCAGCAGTGAAGAGGGACTTGGGAATCAGCCCCAGCATTTT. The chain couples TRBV2 to TRBJ1-5; TRBD1 is a possible D gene (5 bases). With 1 base removed from V and 4 bases from J, the gap between germline ends came to 11 bases. This CDR3 has 15 residues. Per the germline V gene, CDR1 is SNHLY and CDR2 is FYNNEI.

This chain uses TRBV27 with TRBJ2-5; 7 bases map to TRBD1. Germline lookup yields CDR1 MNHEY and CDR2 SMNVEV (reference sequence). V lost 3 bases, J lost 3 bases, and 7 bases stayed unmatched. CDR3 length: 15 residues. The CDR3 region is CASSLMMTGKETQYF. The CDR3 DNA sequence: TGTGCCAGCAGTTTGATGATGACAGGGAAAGAGACCCAGTACTTC.

The gene calls are TRBV21-1 and TRBJ1-4; the DNA was not used to check the table's D call, TRBD1. TRBV21-1 is designated a pseudogene. The CDR3 contains 15 residues. In nucleotides, the CDR3 is TGTGCCAGCAGCAAAGGGGACAGGGAGGAGGAAAAACTGTTTTTT. Encoded protein: CASSKGDREEEKLFF.

The rearrangement links TRBV27 to TRBJ2-3, with TRBD2 as a possible D gene (5 bases). The CDR3 loop spans 16 amino acids. The germline V gene has CDR1 MNHEY and CDR2 SMNVEV (reference sequence). With 5 bases removed from V and 1 base from J, the gap between germline ends came to 16 bases. CDR3 bases: TGTGCCAGCAGTCGTACCCCTAGCCCGGGCACAGATACGCAGTATTTT. This gives the protein CASSRTPSPGTDTQYF.

In DNA, the CDR3 is TGTGCCATCAGCCAAGGAACGGGGGGGATTCCCGAGACCCAGTACTTC. This translates into CAISQGTGGIPETQYF. This sequence joins TRBV10-3 and TRBJ2-5; the match to TRBD2 covers 8 bases. CDR1 is ENHRY and CDR2 is SYGVKD in the germline V gene. The CDR3 runs to 16 residues. After removal of 6 bases from V and 5 bases from J, the junction contained 14 bases not matched to a gene.

This chain uses TRBV9 with TRBJ1-3, with TRBD1 as a possible D gene (5 bases). V was trimmed by 0 bases and J by 2 bases, leaving 9 bases between them. Germline CDR1 and CDR2: SGDLS and YYNGEE. The length of the CDR3 is 15 residues. The CDR3 region has the DNA TGTGCCAGCAGCGTAGGAGGGGAACCTGGAAACACCATATATTTT. Residues: CASSVGGEPGNTIYF. Variable domain in full (rest from reference TRBV9 and TRBJ1-3): DSGVTQTPKHLITATGQRVTLRCSPRSGDLSVYWYQQSLDQGLQFLIQYYNGEERAKGNILERFSAQQFPDLHSELNLSSLELGDSALYFCASSVGGEPGNTIYFGEGSWLTVV.

This clone was found a few times. The V call is TRBV3-1 (or the pseudogene TRBV3-2), the J call TRBJ1-1, with D possibly being TRBD1 (5 bases). The V end was cut by 1 base, the J end by 10 bases, with 7 bases between. The CDR3 runs to 11 residues. Germline CDR1 reads LGHDT; CDR2 reads YNNKEL (reference sequence). For the CDR3, the DNA is TGTGCCAGCAGCCAAGCGGGGGGAGCTTTCTTT. It is translated as CASSQAGGAFF.